Each of the 27 T cell receptor beta chains below was sequenced from the same sample in a study of OX40 agonist ivuxolimab in advanced cancers. Clones were read by immunoSEQ multiplex PCR, and TCRdb kept only the in-frame ones, dropping some. This sample yields some 150,000 clones, of which about 93% are seen a single time; approximately 0.99% belongs to the top ten. The sample was CD4+ or CD8+ T cells sorted from blood, taken in a trial of the OX40 agonist ivuxolimab. The origin of the receptors is an adult with an advanced solid tumor such as melanoma, head and neck, liver or kidney cancer.

This chain joins TRBV7-9 and TRBJ2-4; D gene ambiguous. Trimming left V 5 bases short and J 6 bases short, with 17 bases between. The germline V gene encodes CDR1 SEHNR and CDR2 FQNEAQ (reference sequence). CDR3 length equals 15 residues. The CDR3 DNA follows: TGTGCCAGCAGCGCTAGGGAAGGATTGAGAAACATTCAGTACTTC. The encoded protein is CASSAREGLRNIQYF.

The chain recombines TRBV12-5 with TRBJ1-4; no clear D gene. The germline gives CDR1 LGHNT, CDR2 FRNRAP. Trimming shortened V by 5 bases and J by 7 bases, and 14 bases separated the two germline ends. The CDR3 spans 14 residues. Here the CDR3 DNA reads TGTGCTAGTGGTACGCTGGGTAGTGGTGAAAAACTGTTTTTT. It yields the protein CASGTLGSGEKLFF.

The CDR3 loop reads CASSYSSVWRYSPLHF. The CDR3 DNA follows: TGTGCCAGCAGTTACAGTTCGGTCTGGAGATATTCACCCCTCCACTTT. This rearrangement joins TRBV6-5 to TRBJ1-6; D is ambiguous. Germline CDR1 MNHEY, CDR2 SVGAGI. The CDR3 extends over 16 amino acids. The V end was cut by 2 bases, the J end by 8 bases, with 16 bases between.

This chain links TRBV19 with TRBJ2-5, with TRBD2 identical over 9 bases. V lost 5 bases to trimming and J lost 5 bases; unmatched junction nucleotides: 9. This CDR3 is 15 amino acids long. CDR1 LNHDA and CDR2 SQIVND come from the germline V gene (reference sequence). CDR3 protein: CASSLRLAGRETQYF. The DNA of the CDR3 is TGTGCCAGTAGTCTCCGGCTAGCGGGGAGGGAGACCCAGTACTTC.

The chain joins TRBV27 to TRBJ2-2; no clear D. The CDR3 sequence is 12 residues long. Germline V gene data show CDR1 as MNHEY and CDR2 as SMNVEV (reference sequence). With 3 bases removed from V and 2 bases from J, the gap between germline ends came to 1 base. The CDR3 sequence is CASSFNTGELFF. CDR3 DNA: TGTGCCAGCAGTTTCAACACCGGGGAGCTGTTTTTT.

This sequence joins TRBV5-8 and TRBJ2-3; 9 bases line up with TRBD1. CDR3 length: 16 amino acids. V shed 2 bases and J 1 base; nucleotides not matched to a gene: 5. Germline CDR1 reads SGHTS; CDR2 reads YDEGEE. The CDR3 region has the DNA TGTGCCAGCAGCTTTGGTAGGACAGGGGGCACAGATACGCAGTATTTT. It translates to CASSFGRTGGTDTQYF.

This CDR3 reads CASSLQGASNQPQHF. As DNA, the CDR3 is TGTGCCAGCAGCCTACAGGGGGCTAGCAATCAGCCCCAGCATTTT. This chain links TRBV6-1 with TRBJ1-5; the match to TRBD1 covers 9 bases. Germline V gene sequence: CDR1 MNHNS, CDR2 SASEGT. V was pared by 6 bases and J by 0 bases, with 3 bases of the junction left unmatched. The CDR3 totals 15 residues.

Only one count was recorded for this clone. This chain links TRBV27 with TRBJ1-5; weak D call: TRBD1 (6 bases). The V gene lost 4 bases and the J gene lost 5 bases, with 12 bases spanning the gap. Germline CDR1 reads MNHEY; CDR2 reads SMNVEV (reference sequence). The CDR3 has 14 residues. The CDR3 here is CASSSQTGHQPQHF. The CDR3 DNA reads TGTGCCAGCAGTTCTCAGACAGGACATCAGCCCCAGCATTTT.

The chain joins TRBV5-4 to TRBJ2-7; D tentatively fits TRBD1 or TRBD2 (6 bases each). Trimming took off 4 bases at V and 5 bases at J, with 22 bases between the two ends. CDR3 length: 16 amino acids. Germline CDR1 reads SGHNT; CDR2 reads YYREEE (reference sequence). The CDR3, as DNA: TGTGCCAGCAGCCATCCAGGAGGGCAATACAGGGACGAGCAGTACTTC. Residues: CASSHPGGQYRDEQYF.

The V and J genes are TRBV7-9 and TRBJ1-1; D is undetermined. The CDR3 runs 15 residues. V lost 6 bases and J lost 0, with 14 bases in between. Germline assignment: CDR1 SEHNR and CDR2 FQNEAQ (reference sequence). The CDR3 here is CASRPRASMNTEAFF. The CDR3 region has the DNA TGTGCCAGCAGGCCCCGGGCGAGCATGAACACTGAAGCTTTCTTT. Based on the CDR3 plus reference TRBV7-9 and TRBJ1-1, the full variable domain is DTGVSQNPRHKITKRGQNVTFRCDPISEHNRLYWYRQTLGQGPEFLTYFQNEAQLEKSRLLSDRFSAERPKGSFSTLEIQRTEQGDSAMYLCASRPRASMNTEAFFGQGTRLTVV.

The CDR3: CASSLYNEQFF. CDR3 nucleotides: TGTGCCAGCAGTCTCTACAATGAGCAGTTCTTC. This rearrangement joins TRBV6-5 to TRBJ2-1; no clear D. Between the trimmed V and J ends, which lost 5 bases and 3 bases, there was a span of 2 bases. Germline V CDR1 and CDR2: MNHEY, SVGAGI. The CDR3 covers 11 residues.

The V gene is TRBV2, the J gene TRBJ2-1; the D gene is possibly TRBD1 (7 bases). The CDR3 has 12 amino acids. Germline V gene lookup returns CDR1 SNHLY and CDR2 FYNNEI. V was cut by 6 bases and J by 12 bases, with 15 bases left in between. Written as DNA, the CDR3 is TGTGCCAGCAGGTATGGACAGGAGGGGCAGTTCTTC. This codes for CASRYGQEGQFF.

The CDR3 coding sequence is TGTGCCAGCAGCTTGCCCCAAGGAAACACCATATATTTT. Translating gives CASSLPQGNTIYF. The rearrangement joins TRBV7-2 to TRBJ1-3; no firm D call. The germline gives CDR1 SGHTA, CDR2 FQGNSA. Trimming left V 3 bases short and J 4 bases short, with 7 bases between. The CDR3 is 13 amino acids.

On this clone: A junction end diverges from the germline sequence, so it may reflect a read error. The chain couples TRBV18 to TRBJ2-1; 7 nucleotides match TRBD1. The CDR3 totals 16 residues. Germline values: CDR1 KGHSH, CDR2 LQKENI. The CDR3 here is CAGSPEGQSSYNEQFF. The CDR3 DNA is TGTGCCGGCTCACCAGAGGGACAGAGCTCCTACAATGAGCAGTTCTTC.

This clone appeared a single time. The chain combines TRBV7-2 with TRBJ2-3; the match to TRBD2 covers 12 bases. V shed 5 bases, J shed 5 bases, and the junction held 5 bases outside the gene matches. CDR1 and CDR2 from the germline V gene are SGHTA and FQGNSA. The CDR3 extends over 15 amino acids. CDR3 bases: TGTGCCAGCAGCCCCCAGGGACTAGCGGGAGATACGCAGTATTTT. Translation: CASSPQGLAGDTQYF.

Concerning this clone: One end of the junction is discordant with germline, which a read error may explain. The chain links TRBV28 to TRBJ2-7; 9 bases agree with TRBD1. CDR1 and CDR2 (germline): MDHEN, SYDVKM. The CDR3 runs 12 residues. CDR3 nucleotides: TGTGCCAGCAGCCTTCCGGGACAGGGCGTCTCCTTC. Translated: CASSLPGQGVSF.

The chain joins TRBV7-9 to TRBJ2-7, with D perhaps TRBD1 (5 bases). The CDR3 length is 12 residues. V lost 5 bases to trimming and J lost 6 bases, with 11 bases between them. Looked up from germline, CDR1 is SEHNR and CDR2 is FQNEAQ (reference sequence). The CDR3 here is CASSPSGREQYF. The CDR3 region has the DNA TGTGCCAGCAGCCCTTCAGGGCGCGAGCAGTACTTC.

This chain links TRBV9 with TRBJ2-7; D is unclear. This CDR3 comprises 14 residues. V shed 0 bases and J shed 2 bases, with 9 bases lying between them. Germline V gives CDR1 SGDLS, CDR2 YYNGEE. Written as DNA, the CDR3 is TGTGCCAGCAGCGTAGAATCCACAACCTACGAGCAGTACTTC. It encodes CASSVESTTYEQYF.

The CDR3: CASRSLERDGEAFF. The CDR3 DNA sequence: TGTGCCAGCAGATCCCTCGAACGGGACGGTGAAGCTTTCTTT. The chain joins TRBV6-5 to TRBJ1-1, with D perhaps matching TRBD1 (5 bases). Looked up from germline, CDR1 is MNHEY and CDR2 is SVGAGI. The CDR3 runs to 14 residues. The ends were cut back, 6 bases at V and 7 bases at J, with 18 bases in the middle.

CDR3 nucleotides: TGTGCCAGTGGGGAGGGGGCGGCTTCCTACAATGAGCAGTTCTTC. The encoded protein is CASGEGAASYNEQFF. This chain connects TRBV19 to TRBJ2-1, with D perhaps matching TRBD1 or TRBD2 (7 bases each). Deletions cut 8 bases from V and 1 base from J, with 15 bases between. The CDR3 is 15 residues long. Germline-derived CDR1 and CDR2 are LNHDA and SQIVND (reference sequence).

The rearrangement uses TRBV28 and TRBJ2-2; 11 bases are a match to TRBD1. Germline-derived CDR1 and CDR2 are MDHEN and SYDVKM. The CDR3 loop spans 15 amino acids. The V gene end was trimmed by 4 bases and the J gene end by 7 bases; junction bases not matched to a gene: 5. The CDR3 sequence is CASSSAGTGGGELFF. The CDR3 nucleotides read TGTGCCAGCAGTTCAGCCGGGACAGGGGGCGGGGAGCTGTTTTTT. Full variable domain (rest looked up from reference TRBV28 and TRBJ2-2): DVKVTQSSRYLVKRTGEKVFLECVQDMDHENMFWYRQDPGLGLRLIYFSYDVKMKEKGDIPEGYSVSREKKERFSLILESASTNQTSMYLCASSSAGTGGGELFFGEGSRLTVL.

V and J are TRBV5-8 and TRBJ2-1; unclear D gene. V was shortened by 0 bases and J by 7 bases, with 5 bases between the two germline ends. CDR3 length equals 12 residues. Germline lookup yields CDR1 SGHTS and CDR2 YDEGEE. The CDR3 nucleotides read TGTGCCAGCAGCTTGGACGGGAATGAGCAGTTCTTC. Its translation is CASSLDGNEQFF.

This clone was recorded only once. The V and J genes are TRBV7-9 and TRBJ1-6, with D uncertain. Germline V gene data show CDR1 as SEHNR and CDR2 as FQNEAQ (reference sequence). There are 13 residues in the CDR3. Deletions cut 5 bases from V and 7 bases from J, with 9 bases between. CDR3 DNA: TGTGCCAGCAGCCCAATGGGGAATTCACCCCTCCACTTT. Translation: CASSPMGNSPLHF.

The rearrangement links TRBV14 to TRBJ2-7; 10 nucleotides agree with TRBD1. With 5 bases clipped from V and 5 bases from J, the junction kept 6 bases outside the gene matches. The CDR3 has 14 residues. The germline gives CDR1 SGHDN, CDR2 FVKESK. In DNA form, the CDR3 reads TGTGCCAGCAGCTTTCGGACAGGGGGGGACGAGCAGTACTTC. Amino acid sequence: CASSFRTGGDEQYF. The whole variable domain, filled in from reference TRBV14 and TRBJ2-7, reads EAGVTQFPSHSVIEKGQTVTLRCDPISGHDNLYWYRRVMGKEIKFLLHFVKESKQDESGMPNNRFLAERTGGTYSTLKVQPAELEDSGVYFCASSFRTGGDEQYFGPGTRLTVT.

The chain carries TRBV28 and TRBJ2-6; TRBD1 matches at 10 bases. The ends lost 6 bases at V and 0 bases at J; junction bases unmatched: 5. This CDR3 is built from 17 residues. CDR1 and CDR2 (germline): MDHEN, SYDVKM. CDR3 coding DNA: TGTGCCAGCAGGGGACAGGGGAAAAACTCTGGGGCCAACGTCCTGACTTTC. Residues: CASRGQGKNSGANVLTF.

The chain has TRBV2 and TRBJ1-2, with TRBD1 matching over 8 bases. CDR3 length: 14 amino acids. Unmatched junction bases numbered 5, after V lost 8 bases and J lost 0 bases. CDR1 SNHLY and CDR2 FYNNEI come from the germline V gene. The CDR3 here is CASGRTGTNYGYTF. The CDR3, as DNA: TGTGCCAGCGGGAGGACAGGGACTAACTATGGCTACACCTTC.

This clone is a singleton in its sample. The CDR3 DNA is TGCGCCAGCAGCCAAGGGGACGCAACTAATGAAAAACTGTTTTTT. This gives the protein CASSQGDATNEKLFF. The rearrangement uses TRBV4-3 and TRBJ1-4, with D tentatively TRBD1 (5 bases). V dropped 1 base and J dropped 0 bases, with 6 bases sitting between them. Germline V gene data show CDR1 as LGHNA and CDR2 as YSLEER. The CDR3 length is 15 residues.